Below, 5 T cell receptor beta chains from the same sample are listed, as sequenced in a study of T cells after yellow fever vaccination. TCRdb independently ran MiXCR on the 5' RACE reads; one entry per CDR3 protein. The sample holds around 550,000 distinct CDR3 sequences, about 19% seen once. The specimen comprised PBMCs, sampled 15 days after the yellow fever booster vaccination. The receptors come from a man younger than 40 who received the YFV17D yellow fever vaccine.

This chain joins TRBV10-3 and TRBJ2-5; a possible D gene is TRBD1 (5 bases). Trimming pared 6 bases from V and 4 bases from J, leaving 12 bases between. The germline gives CDR1 ENHRY, CDR2 SYGVKD. The CDR3 extends over 13 amino acids. This CDR3 is CAISREERETQYF. The CDR3 DNA sequence: TGTGCCATCAGCAGGGAAGAGCGAGAGACCCAGTACTTC.

The chain recombines TRBV10-3 with TRBJ1-2; 8 nucleotides align to TRBD1. The CDR3 runs to 13 residues. Germline V gene lookup returns CDR1 ENHRY and CDR2 SYGVKD. V lost 10 bases, J lost 5 bases, and 9 bases stayed unmatched. Here the CDR3 reads CARDRQGNYGYTF. CDR3 sequence (DNA): TGTGCCAGAGATCGACAGGGGAATTATGGCTACACCTTC.

This clonotype has just a few counts. The chain recombines TRBV20-1 with TRBJ2-1; D remains ambiguous. The germline V gene encodes CDR1 DFQATT and CDR2 SNEGSKA (reference sequence). The CDR3 spans 15 residues. V lost 6 bases and J lost 0, with 15 bases in between. This CDR3 reads CSALRRHRSYNEQFF. Here the CDR3 DNA reads TGCAGTGCCCTAAGGAGACACCGCTCCTACAATGAGCAGTTCTTC.

This clonotype was detected only a few times. The chain has TRBV5-1 and TRBJ2-5, with D perhaps TRBD1 or TRBD2 (5 bases each). The CDR3 contains 14 residues. Germline values: CDR1 SGHRS, CDR2 YFSETQ. The V end lost 3 bases, the J end lost 3 bases, and 12 bases lay between the germline ends. The CDR3 DNA follows: TGCGCCAGCAGCTACCGGGACGGAGAAGAGACCCAGTACTTC. This encodes CASSYRDGEETQYF.

A few counts support this clonotype. The rearrangement links TRBV30 to TRBJ2-7, with 9 nucleotides matching TRBD1. CDR1 and CDR2 (germline): GTSNPN, SVGIG (reference sequence). Trimming cost V 7 bases and J 4 bases; bases outside gene matches: 5. The CDR3 covers 12 residues. This chain's CDR3 is CAYGTGFYEQYF. The DNA for the CDR3 is TGTGCCTACGGGACAGGGTTTTACGAGCAGTACTTC.